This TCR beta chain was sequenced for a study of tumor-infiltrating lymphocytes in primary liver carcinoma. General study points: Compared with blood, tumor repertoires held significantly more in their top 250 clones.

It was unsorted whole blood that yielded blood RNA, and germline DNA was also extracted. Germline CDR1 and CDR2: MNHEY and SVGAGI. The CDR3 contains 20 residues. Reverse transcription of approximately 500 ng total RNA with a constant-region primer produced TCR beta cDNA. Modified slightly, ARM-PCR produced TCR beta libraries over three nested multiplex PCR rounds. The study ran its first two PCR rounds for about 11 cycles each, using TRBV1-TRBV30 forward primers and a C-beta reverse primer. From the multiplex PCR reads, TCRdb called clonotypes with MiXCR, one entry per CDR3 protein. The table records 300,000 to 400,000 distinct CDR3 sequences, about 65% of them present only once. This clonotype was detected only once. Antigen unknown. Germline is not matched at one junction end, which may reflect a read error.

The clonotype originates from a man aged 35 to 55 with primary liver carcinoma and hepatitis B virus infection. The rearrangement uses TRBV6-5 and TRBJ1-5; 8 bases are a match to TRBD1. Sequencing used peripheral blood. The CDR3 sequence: CASCYSPAGQGNGSNQPQHF. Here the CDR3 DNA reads TGTGCCAGCTGTTACTCCCCAGCTGGACAGGGCAATGGAAGCAATCAGCCCCAGCATTTT.